These 2 T cell receptor beta chains were sequenced from one sample in a study of technical replicates of blood from a few donors. The protocol was immunoSEQ multiplex PCR, while the TCRdb copy is restricted to in-frame clones and leaves out a portion. This sample yields about 97,000 clones, of which about 95% are seen a single time; about 0.35% belongs to the top ten. Sequenced material: T cells isolated from PBMCs. These receptors were collected from a human donor in good health.

The chain combines TRBV30 with TRBJ1-5; TRBD1 agrees at 8 bases. The CDR3 runs 15 residues. V shed 1 base and J 0 bases; nucleotides not matched to a gene: 2. CDR1 is GTSNPN, CDR2 SVGIG, per germline (reference sequence). CDR3 sequence reads: CAWSEDRASNQPQHF. CDR3 bases: TGTGCCTGGAGTGAGGACAGGGCTAGCAATCAGCCCCAGCATTTT.

This clone was detected only once. The V gene is TRBV25-1, the J gene TRBJ1-1; D unresolved. CDR3 length equals 13 residues. Germline assignment: CDR1 MGHDK and CDR2 SYGVNS. The ends were cut back, 3 bases at V and 1 base at J, with 6 bases in the middle. CDR3 protein: CASSDLQNTEAFF. Written as DNA, the CDR3 is TGTGCCAGCAGTGATTTACAGAACACTGAAGCTTTCTTT. The whole variable domain, remainder taken from reference TRBV25-1 and TRBJ1-1, is EADIYQTPRYLVIGTGKKITLECSQTMGHDKMYWYQQDPGMELHLIHYSYGVNSTEKGDLSSESTVSRIRTEHFPLTLESARPSHTSQYLCASSDLQNTEAFFGQGTRLTVV.